This is a list of T cell receptor beta chains from one sample in a study of post-analysis software for immune sequencing data. TCRdb called the PCR reads again in MiXCR, with one record for every CDR3 protein. The sample holds approximately 630,000 distinct CDR3 sequences, roughly three fifths seen once. Specimen: blood. These receptors were obtained from a girl between 2 and 10 years old with multiple sclerosis. Each CDR3 is given without its conserved first and last residue.

j_gene	v_gene	CDR3aa
TRBJ2-4	TRBV12-3/TRBV12-4	ASSPDRGHIQY
TRBJ2-3	TRBV6-1	ASSETRGTDTQY
TRBJ2-5	TRBV4-1	ASSQGPTPEETQY
TRBJ2-1	TRBV29-1	SVEGTASRGYGNEQF
TRBJ2-1	TRBV7-9	ASSFTITGPGHEQF
TRBJ2-5	TRBV24-1	ATSAGVAGAVETQY
TRBJ1-5	TRBV6-1	ATRLIQPSNQPQH
TRBJ1-2	TRBV12-3/TRBV12-4	ASSAGQVHYGYT
TRBJ2-1	TRBV5-5	ASSYRPRDVSYNEQF
TRBJ1-5	TRBV10-3	AISASGTLDQPQH
TRBJ1-2	TRBV5-1	ASSLLAPNNYGYT
TRBJ2-3	TRBV9	ASSVARQTDTQY
TRBJ1-5	TRBV29-1	SVECPGLSNQPQH
TRBJ2-3	TRBV29-1	SVEGREMTDTQY
TRBJ2-7	TRBV5-5	ASSLGTGTSGSPPYEQY
TRBJ2-1	TRBV7-8	ASSLGIRDRGDNEQF
TRBJ2-6	TRBV27	ASSQGAGANVLT
TRBJ2-5	TRBV5-5	ASLFQGEETQY
TRBJ1-2	TRBV6-6	ASSDRRDGYT
TRBJ2-7	TRBV10-3	AISDARGHEQY
TRBJ2-1	TRBV20-1	SASDPGGPHNEQF
TRBJ2-7	TRBV5-1	ASSLPYVAGSSYEQY
TRBJ2-4	TRBV4-2	ASSQDPDRENIQY
TRBJ2-3	TRBV27	ASSSLAGGRTDTQY